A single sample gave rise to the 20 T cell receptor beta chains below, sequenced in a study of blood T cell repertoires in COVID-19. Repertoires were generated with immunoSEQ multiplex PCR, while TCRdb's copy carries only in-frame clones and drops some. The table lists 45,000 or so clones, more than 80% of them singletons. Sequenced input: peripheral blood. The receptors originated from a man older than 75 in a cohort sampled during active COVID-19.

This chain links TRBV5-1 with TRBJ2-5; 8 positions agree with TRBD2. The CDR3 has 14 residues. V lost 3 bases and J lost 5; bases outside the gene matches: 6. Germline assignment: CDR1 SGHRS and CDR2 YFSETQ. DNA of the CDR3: TGCGCCAGCAGCTCGGCGAGCGGGAGCGAGACCCAGTACTTC. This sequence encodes CASSSASGSETQYF.

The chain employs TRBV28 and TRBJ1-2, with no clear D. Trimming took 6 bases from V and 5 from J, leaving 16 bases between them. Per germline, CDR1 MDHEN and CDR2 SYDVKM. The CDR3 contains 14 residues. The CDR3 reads CASSENRDWYGYTF. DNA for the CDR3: TGTGCCAGCAGCGAGAATCGAGACTGGTATGGCTACACCTTC.

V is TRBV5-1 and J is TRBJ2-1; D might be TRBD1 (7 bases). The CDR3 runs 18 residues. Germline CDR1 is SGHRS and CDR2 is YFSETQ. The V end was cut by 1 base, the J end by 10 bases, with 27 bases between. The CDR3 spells CASSLSHGQDYALKEQFF. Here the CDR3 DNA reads TGCGCCAGCAGCTTGTCCCACGGACAGGACTATGCCCTCAAGGAGCAGTTCTTC.

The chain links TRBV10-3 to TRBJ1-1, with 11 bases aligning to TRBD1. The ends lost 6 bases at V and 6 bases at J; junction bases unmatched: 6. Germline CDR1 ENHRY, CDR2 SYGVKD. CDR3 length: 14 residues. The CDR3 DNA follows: TGTGCCATCAGCTGGACAGGGGGCACGCCTGAAGCTTTCTTT. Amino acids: CAISWTGGTPEAFF.

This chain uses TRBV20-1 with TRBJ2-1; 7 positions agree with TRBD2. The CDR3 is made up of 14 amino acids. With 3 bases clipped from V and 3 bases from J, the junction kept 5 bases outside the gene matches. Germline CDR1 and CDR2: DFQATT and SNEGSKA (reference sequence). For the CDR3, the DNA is TGCAGTGCTAGTTGGCGGGAGTTCTACAATGAGCAGTTCTTC. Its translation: CSASWREFYNEQFF.

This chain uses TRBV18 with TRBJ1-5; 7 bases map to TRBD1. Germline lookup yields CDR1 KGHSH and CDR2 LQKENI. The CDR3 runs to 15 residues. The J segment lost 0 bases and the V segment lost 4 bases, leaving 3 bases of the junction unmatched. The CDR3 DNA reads TGTGCCAGCTCACAGGGGGACAGTAGCAATCAGCCCCAGCATTTT. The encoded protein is CASSQGDSSNQPQHF.

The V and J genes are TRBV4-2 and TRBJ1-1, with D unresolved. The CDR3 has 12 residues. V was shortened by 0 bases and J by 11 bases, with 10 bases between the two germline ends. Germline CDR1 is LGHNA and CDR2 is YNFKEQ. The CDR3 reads CASSQDYAVAFF. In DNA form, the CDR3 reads TGTGCCAGCAGCCAAGATTATGCGGTGGCTTTCTTT.

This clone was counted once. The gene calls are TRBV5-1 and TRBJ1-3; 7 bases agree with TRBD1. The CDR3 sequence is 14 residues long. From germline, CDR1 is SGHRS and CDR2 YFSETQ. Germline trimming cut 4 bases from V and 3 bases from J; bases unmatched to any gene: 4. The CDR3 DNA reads TGCGCCAGCAGCCGGGGGACAGATGGAAACACCATATATTTT. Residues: CASSRGTDGNTIYF.

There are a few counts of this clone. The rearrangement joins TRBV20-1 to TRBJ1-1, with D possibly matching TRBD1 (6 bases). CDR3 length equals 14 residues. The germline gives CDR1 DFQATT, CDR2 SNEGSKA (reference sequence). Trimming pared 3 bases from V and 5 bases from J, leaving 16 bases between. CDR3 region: CSASLTGRGTEAFF. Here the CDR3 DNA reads TGCAGTGCTAGTCTCACAGGGAGGGGAACTGAAGCTTTCTTT.

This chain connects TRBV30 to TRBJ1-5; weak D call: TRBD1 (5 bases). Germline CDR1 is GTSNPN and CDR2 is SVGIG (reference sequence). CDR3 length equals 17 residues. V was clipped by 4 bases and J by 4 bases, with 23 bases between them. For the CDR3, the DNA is TGTGCCTGGACCAGCCCCGGCTTGACAGAATTTAATCAGCCCCAGCATTTT. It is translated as CAWTSPGLTEFNQPQHF. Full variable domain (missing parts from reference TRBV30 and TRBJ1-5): SQTIHQWPATLVQPVGSPLSLECTVEGTSNPNLYWYRQAAGRGLQLLFYSVGIGQISSEVPQNLSASRPQDRQFILSSKKLLLSDSGFYLCAWTSPGLTEFNQPQHFGDGTRLSIL.

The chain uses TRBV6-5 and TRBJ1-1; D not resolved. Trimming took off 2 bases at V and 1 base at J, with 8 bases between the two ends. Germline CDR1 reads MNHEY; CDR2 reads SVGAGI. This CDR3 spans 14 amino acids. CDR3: CASSYHSRNTEAFF. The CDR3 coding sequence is TGTGCCAGCAGTTACCATTCGCGGAACACTGAAGCTTTCTTT.

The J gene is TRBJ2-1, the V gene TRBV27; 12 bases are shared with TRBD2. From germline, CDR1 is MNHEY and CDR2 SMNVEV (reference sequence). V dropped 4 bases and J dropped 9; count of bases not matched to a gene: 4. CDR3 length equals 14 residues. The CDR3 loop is CASSSLAGGGEQFF. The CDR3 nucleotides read TGTGCCAGCAGTTCTCTAGCGGGAGGGGGTGAGCAGTTCTTC.

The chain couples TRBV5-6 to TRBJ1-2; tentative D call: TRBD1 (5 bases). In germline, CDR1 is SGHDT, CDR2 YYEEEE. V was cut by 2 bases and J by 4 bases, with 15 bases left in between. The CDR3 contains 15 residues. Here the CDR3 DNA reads TGTGCCAGCAGCTTCTTCTGGGGCTCCGGCTATGGCTACACCTTC. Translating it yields CASSFFWGSGYGYTF.

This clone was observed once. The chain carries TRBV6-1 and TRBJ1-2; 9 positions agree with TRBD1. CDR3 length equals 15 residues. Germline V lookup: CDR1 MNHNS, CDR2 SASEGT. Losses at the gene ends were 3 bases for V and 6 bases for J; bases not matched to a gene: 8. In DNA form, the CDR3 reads TGTGCCAGCAGTGATAGGGGGACAGGGAGTCATGGCTACACCTTC. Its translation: CASSDRGTGSHGYTF.

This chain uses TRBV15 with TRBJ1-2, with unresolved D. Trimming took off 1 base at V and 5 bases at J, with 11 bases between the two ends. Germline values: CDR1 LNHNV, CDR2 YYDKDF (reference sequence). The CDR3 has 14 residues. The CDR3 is CATSRAGGLYGYTF. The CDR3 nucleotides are TGTGCCACCAGCAGAGCAGGCGGGCTTTATGGCTACACCTTC.

The CDR3 sequence is CASSILSGSNQPQHF. The CDR3 DNA follows: TGTGCCAGTAGTATATTGTCAGGGAGCAATCAGCCCCAGCATTTT. This chain connects TRBV19 to TRBJ1-5; D is possibly TRBD1 (5 bases). V lost 2 bases and J 1 base, leaving 9 bases between the germline ends. Germline V gene lookup returns CDR1 LNHDA and CDR2 SQIVND (reference sequence). The CDR3 length is 15 residues.

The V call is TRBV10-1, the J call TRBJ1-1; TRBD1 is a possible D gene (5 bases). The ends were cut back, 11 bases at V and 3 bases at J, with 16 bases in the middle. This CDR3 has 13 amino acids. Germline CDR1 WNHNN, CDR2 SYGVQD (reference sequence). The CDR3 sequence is CARGGEKDTEAFF. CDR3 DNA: TGCGCCCGGGGGGGGGAAAAGGACACTGAAGCTTTCTTT.

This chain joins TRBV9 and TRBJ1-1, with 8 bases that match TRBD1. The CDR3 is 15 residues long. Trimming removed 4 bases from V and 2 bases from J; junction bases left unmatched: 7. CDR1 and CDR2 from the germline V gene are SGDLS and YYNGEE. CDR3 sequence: CASSSGTGTNTEAFF. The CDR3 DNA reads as TGTGCCAGCAGCTCCGGGACAGGTACCAACACTGAAGCTTTCTTT. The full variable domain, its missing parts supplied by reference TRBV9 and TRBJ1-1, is DSGVTQTPKHLITATGQRVTLRCSPRSGDLSVYWYQQSLDQGLQFLIQYYNGEERAKGNILERFSAQQFPDLHSELNLSSLELGDSALYFCASSSGTGTNTEAFFGQGTRLTVV.

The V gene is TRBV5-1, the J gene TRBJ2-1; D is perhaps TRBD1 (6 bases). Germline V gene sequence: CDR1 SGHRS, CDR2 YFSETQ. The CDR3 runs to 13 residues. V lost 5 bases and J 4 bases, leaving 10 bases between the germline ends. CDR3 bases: TGCGCCAGCAGTTACGACAGGTACAATGAGCAGTTCTTC. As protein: CASSYDRYNEQFF.

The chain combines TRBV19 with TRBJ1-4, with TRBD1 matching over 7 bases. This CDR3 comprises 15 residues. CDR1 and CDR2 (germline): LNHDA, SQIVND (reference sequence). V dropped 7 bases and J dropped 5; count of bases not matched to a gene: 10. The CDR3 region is CASTSSRGPNEKLFF. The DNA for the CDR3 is TGTGCCAGTACCTCCTCTAGGGGGCCGAATGAAAAACTGTTTTTT.